Listed below are T cell receptor beta chains from one sample, sequenced in a study of cytomegalovirus exposure and HLA in healthy donors. Produced via immunoSEQ multiplex PCR; TCRdb's table is partial and in-frame only. The sample shows 200,000 to 250,000 clones, under 85% of them seen only once. The sample was PBMCs. These receptors were obtained from a woman aged 45-60 years in good health and CMV-seropositive. Both conserved end residues are part of each CDR3. Fields, in order: clone size, J gene, V gene, CDR3 length, D gene, CDR3 protein, CDR3 DNA. D genes are given only for firm matches. A clone size is listed for some rows: how often the clone was seen (once, few, many), or a class if it is expanded.

clone_size: -
j_call: TRBJ2-3
v_call: TRBV2
cdr3_length: 15
d_call: TRBD2
cdr3_aa: CASSIERGGRDTQYF
cdr3_nt: TGTGCCAGCAGCATCGAGCGGGGGGGCCGAGATACGCAGTATTTT

clone_size: few
j_call: TRBJ2-7
v_call: TRBV4-1
cdr3_length: 14
d_call: TRBD2
cdr3_aa: CASSQWEGWYEQYF
cdr3_nt: TGCGCCAGCAGCCAATGGGAGGGATGGTACGAGCAGTACTTC

clone_size: few
j_call: TRBJ1-6
v_call: TRBV6-5
cdr3_length: 14
d_call: -
cdr3_aa: CASSLQGGDSPLHF
cdr3_nt: TGTGCCAGCAGTTTACAGGGTGGTGATTCACCCCTCCACTTT

clone_size: -
j_call: TRBJ1-4
v_call: TRBV5-1
cdr3_length: 17
d_call: -
cdr3_aa: CASSLQGGAESGGKLFF
cdr3_nt: TGCGCCAGCAGCTTGCAGGGTGGAGCAGAGTCCGGCGGAAAACTGTTTTTT

clone_size: -
j_call: TRBJ1-1
v_call: TRBV7-9
cdr3_length: 14
d_call: -
cdr3_aa: CASSFSGSNAEAFF
cdr3_nt: TGTGCCAGCAGCTTCTCAGGCTCGAACGCTGAAGCTTTCTTT

clone_size: -
j_call: TRBJ1-1
v_call: TRBV6-1
cdr3_length: 14
d_call: -
cdr3_aa: CASRGLNPNTEAFF
cdr3_nt: TGTGCCAGCAGAGGACTAAACCCGAACACTGAAGCTTTCTTT

clone_size: -
j_call: TRBJ1-1
v_call: TRBV11-2
cdr3_length: 15
d_call: -
cdr3_aa: CASSQSPHKGQRAFF
cdr3_nt: TGTGCCAGCAGCCAATCCCCCCACAAGGGGCAGCGAGCTTTCTTT

clone_size: -
j_call: TRBJ2-3
v_call: TRBV5-1
cdr3_length: 15
d_call: -
cdr3_aa: CASILGPAVPDTQYF
cdr3_nt: TGCGCCAGCATTCTCGGCCCAGCGGTTCCAGATACGCAGTATTTT

clone_size: once
j_call: TRBJ2-2
v_call: TRBV7-3
cdr3_length: 16
d_call: -
cdr3_aa: CASSSAQGVQGGELFF
cdr3_nt: TGTGCCAGCAGCTCCGCACAAGGGGTTCAAGGCGGGGAGCTGTTTTTT

clone_size: -
j_call: TRBJ2-5
v_call: TRBV5-1
cdr3_length: 15
d_call: TRBD1
cdr3_aa: CASRNPGQGIETQYF
cdr3_nt: TGCGCCAGCAGGAATCCGGGACAGGGGATAGAGACCCAGTACTTC

clone_size: -
j_call: TRBJ2-2
v_call: TRBV7-2
cdr3_length: 18
d_call: TRBD2
cdr3_aa: CASSLARTSGANTGELFF
cdr3_nt: TGTGCCAGCAGCTTAGCCCGGACTAGCGGGGCGAACACCGGGGAGCTGTTTTTT

clone_size: -
j_call: TRBJ1-6
v_call: TRBV28
cdr3_length: 14
d_call: -
cdr3_aa: CASRRDSVSSPLHF
cdr3_nt: TGTGCCAGCAGGAGGGATAGCGTTAGTTCACCCCTCCACTTT

clone_size: -
j_call: TRBJ1-1
v_call: TRBV5-1
cdr3_length: 15
d_call: TRBD1
cdr3_aa: CASSASTGANTEAFF
cdr3_nt: TGCGCCAGCAGCGCCTCCACAGGGGCGAACACTGAAGCTTTCTTT

clone_size: -
j_call: TRBJ2-5
v_call: TRBV5-1
cdr3_length: 14
d_call: -
cdr3_aa: CASSFGDMQETQYF
cdr3_nt: TGCGCCAGCAGCTTTGGGGACATGCAAGAGACCCAGTACTTC

clone_size: once
j_call: TRBJ1-2
v_call: TRBV5-4
cdr3_length: 13
d_call: -
cdr3_aa: CASSRDNNYGYTF
cdr3_nt: TGTGCCAGCAGCAGGGACAATAACTATGGCTACACCTTC

clone_size: -
j_call: TRBJ1-1
v_call: TRBV21-1
cdr3_length: 15
d_call: -
cdr3_aa: CASSITTGGETEAFF
cdr3_nt: TGTGCCAGCAGCATCACGACAGGGGGCGAAACTGAAGCTTTCTTT

clone_size: -
j_call: TRBJ1-2
v_call: TRBV6-1
cdr3_length: 15
d_call: TRBD1
cdr3_aa: CASSGPGTGGYGYTF
cdr3_nt: TGTGCCAGCAGCGGTCCCGGGACAGGGGGCTATGGCTACACCTTC

clone_size: -
j_call: TRBJ1-4
v_call: TRBV18
cdr3_length: 14
d_call: TRBD1
cdr3_aa: CASSWDSANEKLFF
cdr3_nt: TGTGCCAGCTCGTGGGACAGCGCGAATGAAAAACTGTTTTTT

clone_size: few
j_call: TRBJ2-7
v_call: TRBV7-9
cdr3_length: 13
d_call: TRBD1
cdr3_aa: CASSSQGAGEQYF
cdr3_nt: TGTGCCAGCAGTTCTCAGGGGGCGGGTGAGCAGTACTTC

clone_size: -
j_call: TRBJ2-1
v_call: TRBV2
cdr3_length: 18
d_call: TRBD2
cdr3_aa: CASSAGLAGGPGLDEQFF
cdr3_nt: TGTGCCAGCAGTGCCGGACTAGCGGGGGGGCCAGGACTGGATGAGCAGTTCTTC

clone_size: -
j_call: TRBJ2-7
v_call: TRBV4-2
cdr3_length: 16
d_call: TRBD1
cdr3_aa: CASSQDQTGGFYEQYF
cdr3_nt: TGTGCCAGCAGCCAAGATCAGACAGGGGGCTTCTACGAGCAGTACTTC

clone_size: -
j_call: TRBJ2-3
v_call: TRBV9
cdr3_length: 19
d_call: TRBD2
cdr3_aa: CASSVEAGTSGGLADTQYF
cdr3_nt: TGTGCCAGCAGCGTAGAAGCCGGGACTAGCGGGGGGTTGGCAGATACGCAGTATTTT

clone_size: -
j_call: TRBJ2-5
v_call: TRBV5-5
cdr3_length: 11
d_call: -
cdr3_aa: CASGLGETQYF
cdr3_nt: TGTGCCAGCGGACTGGGGGAGACCCAGTACTTC

clone_size: -
j_call: TRBJ2-5
v_call: TRBV6-5
cdr3_length: 13
d_call: TRBD2
cdr3_aa: CASKIAGQETQYF
cdr3_nt: TGTGCCAGCAAGATAGCGGGGCAAGAGACCCAGTACTTC

clone_size: few
j_call: TRBJ1-2
v_call: TRBV6-1
cdr3_length: 11
d_call: -
cdr3_aa: CASNKDIGYTF
cdr3_nt: TGTGCCAGCAATAAGGACATTGGCTACACCTTC

clone_size: -
j_call: TRBJ1-2
v_call: TRBV6-6
cdr3_length: 16
d_call: TRBD1
cdr3_aa: CASSYGTGTPNYGYTF
cdr3_nt: TGTGCCAGCAGTTACGGGACAGGGACTCCTAACTATGGCTACACCTTC

clone_size: -
j_call: TRBJ2-7
v_call: TRBV7-2
cdr3_length: 15
d_call: TRBD2
cdr3_aa: CASSPSTSGGYEQYF
cdr3_nt: TGTGCCAGCAGCCCCTCGACTAGCGGGGGTTACGAGCAGTACTTC

clone_size: -
j_call: TRBJ2-6
v_call: TRBV7-2
cdr3_length: 17
d_call: -
cdr3_aa: CASSSGEWISGANVLTF
cdr3_nt: TGTGCCAGCAGCTCGGGGGAATGGATTTCGGGGGCCAACGTCCTGACTTTC

clone_size: -
j_call: TRBJ1-1
v_call: TRBV6-5
cdr3_length: 15
d_call: TRBD1
cdr3_aa: CASSYSGQYNTEAFF
cdr3_nt: TGTGCCAGCAGTTACTCGGGACAGTATAACACTGAAGCTTTCTTT

clone_size: -
j_call: TRBJ1-4
v_call: TRBV28
cdr3_length: 17
d_call: TRBD1
cdr3_aa: CASSADRVGGSNEKLFF
cdr3_nt: TGTGCCAGCAGTGCCGACAGGGTCGGGGGAAGTAATGAAAAACTGTTTTTT

clone_size: -
j_call: TRBJ2-6
v_call: TRBV11-2
cdr3_length: 19
d_call: TRBD1
cdr3_aa: CASSAFPGQGNSGANVLTF
cdr3_nt: TGTGCCAGCAGCGCCTTCCCGGGACAGGGGAACTCTGGGGCCAACGTCCTGACTTTC

clone_size: -
j_call: TRBJ2-7
v_call: TRBV4-3
cdr3_length: 15
d_call: -
cdr3_aa: CASSQRARGPYEQYF
cdr3_nt: TGCGCCAGCAGCCAAAGGGCCAGGGGACCGTACGAGCAGTACTTC

clone_size: -
j_call: TRBJ1-2
v_call: TRBV15
cdr3_length: 16
d_call: TRBD1
cdr3_aa: CATSKAGTGNRYGYTF
cdr3_nt: TGTGCCACCAGCAAAGCCGGGACAGGGAACCGCTATGGCTACACCTTC

clone_size: -
j_call: TRBJ2-5
v_call: TRBV18
cdr3_length: 17
d_call: TRBD2
cdr3_aa: CASSPGLAGGRQETQYF
cdr3_nt: TGTGCCAGCTCACCGGGACTAGCGGGGGGGCGGCAAGAGACCCAGTACTTC

clone_size: -
j_call: TRBJ1-2
v_call: TRBV5-1
cdr3_length: 15
d_call: -
cdr3_aa: CASSQDPGEGYGYTF
cdr3_nt: TGCGCCAGCAGCCAGGACCCAGGGGAAGGCTATGGCTACACCTTC

clone_size: -
j_call: TRBJ2-1
v_call: TRBV27
cdr3_length: 15
d_call: TRBD1
cdr3_aa: CASSLSAGGYNEQFF
cdr3_nt: TGTGCCAGCAGTTTATCTGCAGGGGGTTACAATGAGCAGTTCTTC

clone_size: once
j_call: TRBJ1-1
v_call: TRBV19
cdr3_length: 14
d_call: -
cdr3_aa: CASSLQSMNTEAFF
cdr3_nt: TGTGCCAGTAGTCTACAGAGTATGAACACTGAAGCTTTCTTT

clone_size: -
j_call: TRBJ1-1
v_call: TRBV12-5
cdr3_length: 14
d_call: -
cdr3_aa: CASGGDTLNTEAFF
cdr3_nt: TGTGCTAGTGGAGGCGACACCCTGAACACTGAAGCTTTCTTT

clone_size: -
j_call: TRBJ2-7
v_call: TRBV25-1
cdr3_length: 13
d_call: -
cdr3_aa: CAASRPGVREQCF
cdr3_nt: TGTGCCGCTAGTAGACCCGGGGTCCGCGAGCAGTGCTTC

clone_size: -
j_call: TRBJ2-1
v_call: TRBV11-3
cdr3_length: 15
d_call: TRBD2
cdr3_aa: CASSYSSGYNNEQFF
cdr3_nt: TGTGCCAGCAGCTACTCTAGCGGGTATAACAATGAGCAGTTCTTC

clone_size: -
j_call: TRBJ2-3
v_call: TRBV4-1
cdr3_length: 16
d_call: TRBD1
cdr3_aa: CASSLRGTASTDTQYF
cdr3_nt: TGCGCCAGCAGCCTACGAGGGACAGCTAGCACAGATACGCAGTATTTT

clone_size: -
j_call: TRBJ2-7
v_call: TRBV7-2
cdr3_length: 13
d_call: TRBD1
cdr3_aa: CASSFTGGNEQYF
cdr3_nt: TGTGCCAGCAGTTTTACAGGGGGCAACGAGCAGTACTTC

clone_size: once
j_call: TRBJ2-5
v_call: TRBV6-5
cdr3_length: 14
d_call: TRBD2
cdr3_aa: CASSYQRGWETQYF
cdr3_nt: TGTGCCAGCAGTTACCAGCGGGGTTGGGAGACCCAGTACTTC

clone_size: -
j_call: TRBJ2-3
v_call: TRBV5-6
cdr3_length: 15
d_call: -
cdr3_aa: CASRGHGRHTDTQYF
cdr3_nt: TGTGCCAGCAGGGGGCACGGAAGGCACACAGATACGCAGTATTTT

clone_size: -
j_call: TRBJ2-7
v_call: TRBV9
cdr3_length: 17
d_call: TRBD2
cdr3_aa: CASSVGSGGTDAYEQYF
cdr3_nt: TGTGCCAGCAGCGTGGGTAGCGGGGGGACCGACGCCTACGAGCAGTACTTC

clone_size: few
j_call: TRBJ1-5
v_call: TRBV6-5
cdr3_length: 11
d_call: -
cdr3_aa: CASRRDQPQHF
cdr3_nt: TGTGCCAGCAGGCGGGATCAGCCCCAGCATTTT

clone_size: once
j_call: TRBJ2-2
v_call: TRBV18
cdr3_length: 17
d_call: TRBD1
cdr3_aa: CASSITSGTGDTGELFF
cdr3_nt: TGTGCCAGCTCGATTACATCCGGGACAGGGGACACCGGGGAGCTGTTTTTT

clone_size: -
j_call: TRBJ2-7
v_call: TRBV28
cdr3_length: 12
d_call: -
cdr3_aa: CASSFRGLVQYF
cdr3_nt: TGTGCCAGCAGTTTCCGGGGATTGGTGCAGTACTTC